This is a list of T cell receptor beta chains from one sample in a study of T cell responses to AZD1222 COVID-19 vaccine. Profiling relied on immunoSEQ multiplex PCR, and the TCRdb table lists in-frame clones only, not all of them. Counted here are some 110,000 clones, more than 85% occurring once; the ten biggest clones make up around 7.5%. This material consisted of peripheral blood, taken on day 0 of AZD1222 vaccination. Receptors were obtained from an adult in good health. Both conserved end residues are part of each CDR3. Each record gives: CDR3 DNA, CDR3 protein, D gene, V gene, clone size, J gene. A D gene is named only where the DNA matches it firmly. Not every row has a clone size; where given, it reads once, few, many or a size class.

cdr3_nt: TGTGCCAGCAGCACGGGGGGACCGAATCAGCCCCAGCATTTT
cdr3_aa: CASSTGGPNQPQHF
d_call: NA
v_call: TRBV7-9
clone_size: NA
j_call: TRBJ1-5

cdr3_nt: TGTGCCAGCAGTTTGGCATCGAACACTGAAGCTTTCTTT
cdr3_aa: CASSLASNTEAFF
d_call: NA
v_call: TRBV27
clone_size: NA
j_call: TRBJ1-1

cdr3_nt: TGTGCCAGCATCGAGAGGAGCTCCTACAATGAGCAGTTCTTC
cdr3_aa: CASIERSSYNEQFF
d_call: NA
v_call: TRBV28
clone_size: NA
j_call: TRBJ2-1

cdr3_nt: TGCGCCAGCAGCCTCCAGCCCAGGGAGTTCTATAATTCACCCCTCCACTTT
cdr3_aa: CASSLQPREFYNSPLHF
d_call: NA
v_call: TRBV4-1
clone_size: NA
j_call: TRBJ1-6

cdr3_nt: TGTGCCAGCAGTTATCAGGGGAGGGGTGGCTACACCTTC
cdr3_aa: CASSYQGRGGYTF
d_call: NA
v_call: TRBV6-5
clone_size: NA
j_call: TRBJ1-2

cdr3_nt: TGTGCCAGCAGCCCTAGGGGGAGCAATCAGCCCCAGCATTTT
cdr3_aa: CASSPRGSNQPQHF
d_call: NA
v_call: TRBV3-1/TRBV3-2
clone_size: NA
j_call: TRBJ1-5

cdr3_nt: TGTGCCAGCCAACCCCAGGGGGAGGGTAGGAATGGCTACACCTTC
cdr3_aa: CASQPQGEGRNGYTF
d_call: TRBD1
v_call: TRBV6-5
clone_size: NA
j_call: TRBJ1-2

cdr3_nt: TGTGCCAGCAGTAGGGACAGGGGAAACACCATATATTTT
cdr3_aa: CASSRDRGNTIYF
d_call: TRBD1
v_call: TRBV28
clone_size: NA
j_call: TRBJ1-3

cdr3_nt: TGTGCCAGCAGCTTAGGCCTAGGGGGGTCCTACAATGAGCAGTTCTTC
cdr3_aa: CASSLGLGGSYNEQFF
d_call: NA
v_call: TRBV7-3
clone_size: NA
j_call: TRBJ2-1

cdr3_nt: TGTGCCAGCAGGATGACAGGGGGCTACGAGCAGTACTTC
cdr3_aa: CASRMTGGYEQYF
d_call: TRBD1
v_call: TRBV6-5
clone_size: NA
j_call: TRBJ2-7

cdr3_nt: TGTGCCAGCAGCGGGGACAGGGACCCCTACGAGCAGTACTTC
cdr3_aa: CASSGDRDPYEQYF
d_call: TRBD1
v_call: TRBV27
clone_size: NA
j_call: TRBJ2-7

cdr3_nt: TGTGCCAGCAGCTTAGTCTGGCGGACAGGGGCCAATCAGCCCCAGCATTTT
cdr3_aa: CASSLVWRTGANQPQHF
d_call: TRBD1
v_call: TRBV7-8
clone_size: few
j_call: TRBJ1-5

cdr3_nt: TGTGCCAGCAGAATTTCGGCAGGGGTTAACTACGAGCAGTACTTC
cdr3_aa: CASRISAGVNYEQYF
d_call: NA
v_call: TRBV6-4
clone_size: NA
j_call: TRBJ2-7

cdr3_nt: TGTGCCAGCAGCCCCCGCCTCGCCTCACCCCTCCACTTT
cdr3_aa: CASSPRLASPLHF
d_call: NA
v_call: TRBV12-3/TRBV12-4
clone_size: NA
j_call: TRBJ1-6

cdr3_nt: TGTGCCAGTAGTACGGCAGGAAATTCACCCCTCCACTTT
cdr3_aa: CASSTAGNSPLHF
d_call: NA
v_call: TRBV19
clone_size: NA
j_call: TRBJ1-6

cdr3_nt: TGTGCCAGCAGCTTGGAGGTACTACAAGAGACCCAGTACTTC
cdr3_aa: CASSLEVLQETQYF
d_call: NA
v_call: TRBV5-5
clone_size: NA
j_call: TRBJ2-5

cdr3_nt: TGTGCCAGCAGTTTTATCTCGACTAGCGGCCGGGGCGAGCAGTACTTC
cdr3_aa: CASSFISTSGRGEQYF
d_call: TRBD2
v_call: TRBV28
clone_size: NA
j_call: TRBJ2-7

cdr3_nt: TGTGCCAGCAGTGATGGGGACACCGGGGAGCTGTTTTTT
cdr3_aa: CASSDGDTGELFF
d_call: NA
v_call: TRBV6-4
clone_size: NA
j_call: TRBJ2-2

cdr3_nt: TGTGCCAGCACAGACTTACAGGGGGCCGCGGAAAAACTGTTTTTT
cdr3_aa: CASTDLQGAAEKLFF
d_call: TRBD1
v_call: TRBV28
clone_size: NA
j_call: TRBJ1-4

cdr3_nt: TGTGCCACCAGCAGAGAGGGCGTGTCCTACGAGCAGTACTTC
cdr3_aa: CATSREGVSYEQYF
d_call: NA
v_call: TRBV15
clone_size: NA
j_call: TRBJ2-7

cdr3_nt: TGTGCCAGCAGCCCCGACAGGGATGGAAACACCATATATTTT
cdr3_aa: CASSPDRDGNTIYF
d_call: TRBD1
v_call: TRBV11-2
clone_size: NA
j_call: TRBJ1-3

cdr3_nt: TGCGCCAGCAGCAAGACGGGACACCCTTCGGATGAGCAGTTCTTC
cdr3_aa: CASSKTGHPSDEQFF
d_call: NA
v_call: TRBV5-1
clone_size: NA
j_call: TRBJ2-1

cdr3_nt: TGTGCCAGCAGCCAAGGCGGGGGCGGCTCCTACAATGAGCAGTTCTTC
cdr3_aa: CASSQGGGGSYNEQFF
d_call: NA
v_call: TRBV14
clone_size: NA
j_call: TRBJ2-1

cdr3_nt: TGTGCCAGCAGTTCCCACAGGGGTAGTAGCAATCAGCCCCAGCATTTT
cdr3_aa: CASSSHRGSSNQPQHF
d_call: TRBD1
v_call: TRBV27
clone_size: NA
j_call: TRBJ1-5

cdr3_nt: TGTGCCATCAGGCCGGACACCTCTGGAAACACCATATATTTT
cdr3_aa: CAIRPDTSGNTIYF
d_call: NA
v_call: TRBV10-3
clone_size: NA
j_call: TRBJ1-3

cdr3_nt: TGTGCCAGCAGCCGCGGCTACGGACGGCCAGGGGGTGGCTACACCTTC
cdr3_aa: CASSRGYGRPGGGYTF
d_call: TRBD1
v_call: TRBV14
clone_size: NA
j_call: TRBJ1-2

cdr3_nt: TGTGCCAGCAGTGAAGCCCAGGGCCCTAATTCACCCCTCCACTTT
cdr3_aa: CASSEAQGPNSPLHF
d_call: NA
v_call: TRBV6-1
clone_size: NA
j_call: TRBJ1-6

cdr3_nt: TGTGCCAGCAGTGAAAAGGAAAACACTGAAGCTTTCTTT
cdr3_aa: CASSEKENTEAFF
d_call: NA
v_call: TRBV6-1
clone_size: once
j_call: TRBJ1-1

cdr3_nt: TGTGCCAGCAGTTTATTTTGGGTACCAATAGCCAAAAACATTCAGTACTTC
cdr3_aa: CASSLFWVPIAKNIQYF
d_call: NA
v_call: TRBV28
clone_size: NA
j_call: TRBJ2-4

cdr3_nt: TGTGCCAGTAGTACAGGACGGCCAGTGAACACTGAAGCTTTCTTT
cdr3_aa: CASSTGRPVNTEAFF
d_call: NA
v_call: TRBV19
clone_size: NA
j_call: TRBJ1-1

cdr3_nt: TGTGCCAGCAGCAGACAGGGGGATAGCAATCAGCCCCAGCATTTT
cdr3_aa: CASSRQGDSNQPQHF
d_call: TRBD1
v_call: TRBV2
clone_size: NA
j_call: TRBJ1-5

cdr3_nt: TGTGCCAGCAGGGCGGCAGAAGCTTTCTTT
cdr3_aa: CASRAAEAFF
d_call: NA
v_call: TRBV2
clone_size: NA
j_call: TRBJ1-1

cdr3_nt: TGTGCCAGCAGCCTACCGGGACAGGGAGGCACTGAAGCTTTCTTT
cdr3_aa: CASSLPGQGGTEAFF
d_call: TRBD1
v_call: TRBV5-6
clone_size: many
j_call: TRBJ1-1

cdr3_nt: TGCGCCAGCAGCGCTACCGGGACCTCCTACGAGCAGTACTTC
cdr3_aa: CASSATGTSYEQYF
d_call: NA
v_call: TRBV5-1
clone_size: NA
j_call: TRBJ2-7

cdr3_nt: TGTGCCAGCCAAGGGAGCCCGACCGGGCATGAGCAGTTCTTC
cdr3_aa: CASQGSPTGHEQFF
d_call: NA
v_call: TRBV27
clone_size: medium-sized
j_call: TRBJ2-1

cdr3_nt: TGTGCAAAAAGGACAGGGGAGTACACTGAAGCTTTCTTT
cdr3_aa: CAKRTGEYTEAFF
d_call: TRBD1
v_call: TRBV30
clone_size: NA
j_call: TRBJ1-1

cdr3_nt: TGTGCCAGCAGCTTGGGGTCTGCGACGACAGATACGCAGTATTTT
cdr3_aa: CASSLGSATTDTQYF
d_call: NA
v_call: TRBV5-4
clone_size: NA
j_call: TRBJ2-3

cdr3_nt: TGTGCCAGCAGTTTAAGGGCTGACAGGTTGAACACTGAAGCTTTCTTT
cdr3_aa: CASSLRADRLNTEAFF
d_call: NA
v_call: TRBV27
clone_size: NA
j_call: TRBJ1-1

cdr3_nt: TGTGCCTGGAGTGGACAGGGTAGGGATGGCTACACCTTC
cdr3_aa: CAWSGQGRDGYTF
d_call: TRBD1
v_call: TRBV30
clone_size: NA
j_call: TRBJ1-2

cdr3_nt: TGTGCCAGCAGCGAAGGGACAGGGGGGTACCAAGAGACCCAGTACTTC
cdr3_aa: CASSEGTGGYQETQYF
d_call: TRBD1
v_call: TRBV7-9
clone_size: NA
j_call: TRBJ2-5

cdr3_nt: TGTGCCAGCAGTGAAGAGGCAGAAGTGGGGAAGCAGTTCTTC
cdr3_aa: CASSEEAEVGKQFF
d_call: NA
v_call: TRBV6-4
clone_size: NA
j_call: TRBJ2-1

cdr3_nt: TGTGCCAGCAGGCCCGGGACAGGCGTCTCTGGGGCCAACGTCCTGACTTTC
cdr3_aa: CASRPGTGVSGANVLTF
d_call: TRBD1
v_call: TRBV28
clone_size: once
j_call: TRBJ2-6

cdr3_nt: TGTGCCAGCAGCTACGGGGAGGAGCAAGGCTACACCTTC
cdr3_aa: CASSYGEEQGYTF
d_call: NA
v_call: TRBV11-3
clone_size: once
j_call: TRBJ1-2

cdr3_nt: TGTGCCATCAGTGAAAAAGCGGATGAGCAGTTCTTC
cdr3_aa: CAISEKADEQFF
d_call: NA
v_call: TRBV10-3
clone_size: NA
j_call: TRBJ2-1

cdr3_nt: TGTGCCAGCAGTTACAGGGGGGGGACTGAAGCTTTCTTT
cdr3_aa: CASSYRGGTEAFF
d_call: NA
v_call: TRBV6-5
clone_size: NA
j_call: TRBJ1-1

cdr3_nt: TGCGCCAGCAGCCGAGTCACAGATACGCAGTATTTT
cdr3_aa: CASSRVTDTQYF
d_call: NA
v_call: TRBV5-1
clone_size: once
j_call: TRBJ2-3

cdr3_nt: TGCGCCAGCAGCCAGGAGCCCGGGGATACGCAGTATTTT
cdr3_aa: CASSQEPGDTQYF
d_call: NA
v_call: TRBV4-1
clone_size: NA
j_call: TRBJ2-3

cdr3_nt: TGTGCCAGCAGCTCGATACCCGCAGATACGCAGTATTTT
cdr3_aa: CASSSIPADTQYF
d_call: NA
v_call: TRBV7-2
clone_size: NA
j_call: TRBJ2-3

cdr3_nt: TGTGCCAGCAGTTATCAGGGGGGCTACACCTTC
cdr3_aa: CASSYQGGYTF
d_call: NA
v_call: TRBV6-5
clone_size: once
j_call: TRBJ1-2

cdr3_nt: TGTGCCAGCAGCTCACAGGGATCGGAGACCCAGTACTTC
cdr3_aa: CASSSQGSETQYF
d_call: NA
v_call: TRBV7-9
clone_size: NA
j_call: TRBJ2-5

cdr3_nt: TGCGCCAGCAGCTTGGTGGACGGGAGGATGAACACTGAAGCTTTCTTT
cdr3_aa: CASSLVDGRMNTEAFF
d_call: NA
v_call: TRBV5-1
clone_size: NA
j_call: TRBJ1-1

cdr3_nt: TGTGCCAGCAGAAGGACAATGACAAACACCATATATTTT
cdr3_aa: CASRRTMTNTIYF
d_call: NA
v_call: TRBV6-4
clone_size: NA
j_call: TRBJ1-3